The 32 T cell receptor beta chains given below trace back to one sample, sequenced in a study of T cell responses to AZD1222 COVID-19 vaccine. TCRdb's copy holds only in-frame clones and misses some; the assay was immunoSEQ multiplex PCR. Of 100,000 to 150,000 clones listed, more than 70% are singletons. The sample in question was peripheral blood, obtained on day 0 of AZD1222 vaccination. The origin of the receptors is an adult in good health.

V and J are TRBV12-1 and TRBJ1-4; the DNA was not used to check the table's D call, TRBD1. TRBV12-1 is termed a pseudogene. The CDR3 length is 15 residues. The CDR3 sequence is CASSLIQVRNEKLFF. The CDR3 coding sequence is TGTGCCAGCAGCTTGATACAGGTAAGGAATGAAAAACTGTTTTTT.

The chain combines TRBV28 with TRBJ1-5; weak D call: TRBD1 (5 bases). The CDR3 consists of 17 residues. The germline CDR1 and CDR2 sequences are MDHEN and SYDVKM. V was clipped by 7 bases and J by 5 bases, with 24 bases between them. CDR3 nucleotides: TGTGCCAGCAACGAACCGGGGACTCTTTACTCCTATCAGCCCCAGCATTTT. This encodes CASNEPGTLYSYQPQHF.

In nucleotides, the CDR3 is TGTGCCAGCAGTGGTCTAGCGGGGGCGAAAGGAGATACGCAGTATTTT. This codes for CASSGLAGAKGDTQYF. J is TRBJ2-3 and V is TRBV6-1, with 10 bases identical to TRBD2. The CDR3 runs to 16 residues. The J segment lost 5 bases and the V segment lost 4 bases, leaving 9 bases of the junction unmatched. Germline CDR1 is MNHNS and CDR2 is SASEGT.

V gene TRBV27 combines with J gene TRBJ1-3, with 7 bases fitting TRBD1. In germline, CDR1 is MNHEY, CDR2 SMNVEV (reference sequence). CDR3 length: 18 amino acids. V dropped 6 bases and J dropped 0; count of bases not matched to a gene: 14. This CDR3 is CASSTRETGKASGNTIYF. The CDR3 DNA is TGTGCCAGCAGCACAAGGGAGACAGGGAAGGCCTCTGGAAACACCATATATTTT.

CDR3 residues: CASSYGQGINYGYTF. The CDR3 bases are TGTGCCAGCAGCTACGGACAGGGGATCAACTATGGCTACACCTTC. The chain couples TRBV7-2 to TRBJ1-2; TRBD1 aligns across 9 bases. The CDR3 has 15 amino acids. The V and J ends lost 4 bases and 2 bases, in that order; junction bases with no gene match: 5. The V gene's germline CDR1 is SGHTA and CDR2 FQGNSA.

The chain is built from TRBV7-2 and TRBJ2-1, with TRBD1 identical over 8 bases. CDR3 length: 17 residues. Germline V CDR1 and CDR2: SGHTA, FQGNSA. Trimming removed 4 bases from V and 4 bases from J; junction bases left unmatched: 12. The chain's CDR3 is CASSSRSGTGVYNEQFF. The CDR3 DNA is TGTGCCAGCAGCTCCCGCTCCGGGACAGGCGTTTACAATGAGCAGTTCTTC. The whole variable domain, filled in from reference TRBV7-2 and TRBJ2-1, reads GAGVSQSPSNKVTEKGKDVELRCDPISGHTALYWYRQSLGQGLEFLIYFQGNSAPDKSGLPSDRFSAERTGGSVSTLTIQRTQQEDSAVYLCASSSRSGTGVYNEQFFGPGTRLTVL.

V is TRBV27 and J is TRBJ2-4; the D gene could be TRBD1 or TRBD2 (5 bases each). The germline gives CDR1 MNHEY, CDR2 SMNVEV (reference sequence). The CDR3 contains 14 residues. V lost 11 bases and J lost 8, with 22 bases in between. In nucleotides, the CDR3 is TGTGCCTCCCAATTAGTTTATGGGGGTGACATTCAGTACTTC. This encodes CASQLVYGGDIQYF.

The rearrangement joins TRBV7-9 to TRBJ1-1; D may be TRBD1 (5 bases). V was pared by 3 bases and J by 1 base, with 12 bases between. This CDR3 spans 15 amino acids. Germline V gene sequence: CDR1 SEHNR, CDR2 FQNEAQ (reference sequence). This CDR3 is CASSLDTSRNTEAFF. In DNA, the CDR3 is TGTGCCAGCAGCTTGGACACGTCCCGGAACACTGAAGCTTTCTTT.

The rearrangement uses TRBV12-3 or TRBV12-4 and TRBJ1-5; D is possibly TRBD1 (6 bases). The CDR3 extends over 13 amino acids. The V end was cut by 3 bases, the J end by 7 bases, with 10 bases between. CDR3 protein: CASSLRGEQPQHF. The CDR3 DNA reads TGTGCCAGCAGTTTGAGGGGGGAGCAGCCCCAGCATTTT.

This sequence joins TRBV21-1 and TRBJ2-7; the table's D call of TRBD2 was not tested on the DNA. TRBV21-1 is a pseudogene. The CDR3 is 18 residues long. The CDR3 sequence is CASSRNVSGRANFGEQYF. For the CDR3, the DNA is TGTGCCAGCAGCAGAAACGTTAGCGGGAGGGCCAATTTCGGAGAGCAGTACTTC.

In nucleotides, the CDR3 is TGCGCCAGCAGTGAGTCAACAGGAGCCGGGGAGCAGTACTTC. Encoded protein: CASSESTGAGEQYF. V and J are TRBV10-1 and TRBJ2-7; the D gene is possibly TRBD1 (5 bases). Germline CDR1 is WNHNN and CDR2 is SYGVQD (reference sequence). CDR3 length: 14 residues. Deletions cut 0 bases from V and 7 bases from J, with 13 bases between.

V is TRBV19 and J is TRBJ1-2; 8 nucleotides line up with TRBD1. The germline V gene encodes CDR1 LNHDA and CDR2 SQIVND (reference sequence). J gave up 6 bases and V 5 bases, and 11 bases lay outside the gene matches. CDR3 length equals 15 residues. The CDR3 nucleotides read TGTGCCAGTAGTTCGACAGGGGCTGGAGTTAATGGCTACACCTTC. Amino acid sequence: CASSSTGAGVNGYTF.

The rearrangement links TRBV6-4 to TRBJ1-1; D remains unclear. The germline CDR1 and CDR2 sequences are MRHNA and SNTAGT. The V and J ends lost 2 bases and 1 base respectively, with 5 bases between them. CDR3 size: 13 residues. The chain's CDR3 is CASSDRWNTEAFF. The CDR3 DNA is TGTGCCAGCAGTGACAGGTGGAACACTGAAGCTTTCTTT.

In nucleotides, the CDR3 is TGTGCCAGCAGCCCCTTTGGGGGCACCGGGGAGCTGTTTTTT. It yields the protein CASSPFGGTGELFF. This chain connects TRBV5-6 to TRBJ2-2; tentatively, D is TRBD1 or TRBD2 (5 bases each). This CDR3 is built from 14 residues. V was shortened by 4 bases and J by 4 bases, with 11 bases between the two germline ends. Germline V gene lookup returns CDR1 SGHDT and CDR2 YYEEEE.

The V call is TRBV19, the J call TRBJ2-7; D remains ambiguous. The CDR3 has 11 amino acids. Germline V gene lookup returns CDR1 LNHDA and CDR2 SQIVND (reference sequence). V was cut by 4 bases and J by 3 bases, with 4 bases left in between. The DNA for the CDR3 is TGTGCCAGTAGTACCCACTACGAGCAGTACTTC. Protein sequence: CASSTHYEQYF.

V usage is TRBV5-1 and J usage is TRBJ2-3; 7 bases align to TRBD2. Germline V gene data show CDR1 as SGHRS and CDR2 as YFSETQ. The CDR3 spans 13 residues. V dropped 5 bases and J dropped 4; count of bases not matched to a gene: 4. For the CDR3, the DNA is TGCGCCAGCAGTTTTGCGGGAGCAGATACGCAGTATTTT. It codes for CASSFAGADTQYF.

V is TRBV28 and J is TRBJ2-1; D not resolved. CDR3 length equals 11 residues. CDR1 is MDHEN and CDR2 is SYDVKM in the germline V gene. V was cut by 2 bases and J by 8 bases, with 4 bases left in between. CDR3 nucleotides: TGTGCCAGCAGTTTAAAGCATGAGCAGTTCTTC. Translated, it gives CASSLKHEQFF. Drawing the rest from reference TRBV28 and TRBJ2-1, the complete variable domain is DVKVTQSSRYLVKRTGEKVFLECVQDMDHENMFWYRQDPGLGLRLIYFSYDVKMKEKGDIPEGYSVSREKKERFSLILESASTNQTSMYLCASSLKHEQFFGPGTRLTVL.

Regarding this clone: The sample carries other DNA sequences with the same CDR3. The chain employs TRBV7-2 and TRBJ1-1; possibly TRBD1 for D (5 bases). CDR3 length equals 13 residues. V was cut by 7 bases and J by 2 bases, with 11 bases left in between. Germline CDR1 is SGHTA and CDR2 is FQGNSA. The CDR3 region is CASKRQGNTEAFF. The CDR3 DNA reads TGTGCCAGCAAGCGGCAGGGAAACACTGAAGCTTTCTTT.

In its sample, this clone was seen once. The rearrangement uses TRBV5-1 and TRBJ2-7; the D gene is possibly TRBD2 (7 bases). The CDR3 is made up of 15 amino acids. The V end lost 3 bases, the J end lost 1 base, and 14 bases lay between the germline ends. Germline CDR1 SGHRS, CDR2 YFSETQ. This CDR3 is CASSSLGGGSYEQYF. CDR3 DNA: TGCGCCAGCAGCTCCTTAGGGGGGGGTTCCTACGAGCAGTACTTC.

V usage is TRBV28 and J usage is TRBJ2-7; D unresolved. V gave up 4 bases and J gave up 5 bases, with 6 bases separating them. The CDR3 covers 11 residues. In germline, CDR1 is MDHEN, CDR2 SYDVKM. The CDR3 protein is CASSSLDEQYF. As DNA, the CDR3 is TGTGCCAGCAGTTCGTTGGACGAGCAGTACTTC.

The chain is built from TRBV6-5 and TRBJ1-2, with D maybe TRBD1 (5 bases). The CDR3 loop spans 14 amino acids. Germline V gene lookup returns CDR1 MNHEY and CDR2 SVGAGI. V lost 7 bases and J lost 4, with 16 bases in between. As DNA, the CDR3 is TGTGCCAGCACCACCCCGCGAGGGGCCTATGGCTACACCTTC. Translated, it gives CASTTPRGAYGYTF.

The chain couples TRBV7-2 to TRBJ2-7; the D is unclear. Germline V gene data show CDR1 as SGHTA and CDR2 as FQGNSA. The CDR3 length is 14 residues. V was cut by 6 bases and J by 3 bases, with 15 bases left in between. CDR3 residues: CASSIDGGGYEQYF. The CDR3, as DNA: TGTGCCAGCAGTATAGATGGTGGCGGCTACGAGCAGTACTTC.

This rearrangement joins TRBV5-1 to TRBJ2-2; D remains unclear. This CDR3 comprises 13 residues. The V gene lost 0 bases and the J gene lost 7 bases, with 7 bases spanning the gap. The germline V gene encodes CDR1 SGHRS and CDR2 YFSETQ. The CDR3 loop reads CASSLAMNGELFF. The CDR3 coding sequence is TGCGCCAGCAGCTTGGCAATGAACGGGGAGCTGTTTTTT.

The rearrangement links TRBV30 to TRBJ1-1; D unclear. The CDR3 is 11 amino acids. V shed 4 bases and J shed 10 bases, with 13 bases lying between them. Per germline, CDR1 GTSNPN and CDR2 SVGIG (reference sequence). The CDR3 loop is CAWTRPAGAFF. CDR3 sequence (DNA): TGTGCCTGGACGCGGCCGGCGGGAGCTTTCTTT.

V usage is TRBV10-3 and J usage is TRBJ2-6, with 11 bases matching TRBD1. J lost 0 bases, V lost 3 bases, and 7 bases had no gene match. The CDR3 is 19 residues long. CDR1 is ENHRY, CDR2 SYGVKD, per germline. This CDR3 is CAISEPAGTGGSGANVLTF. As DNA, the CDR3 is TGTGCCATCAGTGAACCAGCTGGGACAGGGGGCTCTGGGGCCAACGTCCTGACTTTC.

The chain uses TRBV3-1 (or the pseudogene TRBV3-2) and TRBJ1-5; D is uncertain. The ends were cut back, 1 base at V and 7 bases at J, with 8 bases in the middle. Germline values: CDR1 LGHDT, CDR2 YNNKEL (reference sequence). This CDR3 comprises 13 residues. For the CDR3, the DNA is TGTGCCAGCAGCCAAGTTTGGCAGCAGCCCCAGCATTTT. Its protein is CASSQVWQQPQHF.

The chain combines TRBV5-1 with TRBJ2-7; either TRBD1 or TRBD2 may fit D (6 bases each). CDR3 length: 14 residues. Trimming shortened V by 3 bases and J by 3 bases, and 13 bases separated the two germline ends. The germline V gene has CDR1 SGHRS and CDR2 YFSETQ. CDR3 nucleotides: TGCGCCAGCAGCTGGGGGGCCGACAGCTACGAGCAGTACTTC. It specifies CASSWGADSYEQYF.

V is TRBV6-2 or TRBV6-3 and J is TRBJ2-5, with D maybe TRBD2 (6 bases). Germline CDR1 and CDR2: MNHEY and SVGEGT. The CDR3 is 15 residues long. Trimming took 3 bases from V and 3 from J, leaving 14 bases between them. In DNA form, the CDR3 reads TGTGCCAGCAGTTATCGAATTAGCGGAAAAGAGACCCAGTACTTC. Its protein product is CASSYRISGKETQYF.

The chain uses TRBV7-2 and TRBJ2-1, with D perhaps TRBD1 (6 bases). V lost 0 bases and J 6 bases, leaving 12 bases between the germline ends. The CDR3 extends over 15 amino acids. From germline, CDR1 is SGHTA and CDR2 FQGNSA. CDR3 in amino acids: CASSLAGGKGNEQFF. CDR3 coding DNA: TGTGCCAGCAGCTTAGCAGGGGGAAAGGGCAATGAGCAGTTCTTC.

This clone appeared once. V usage is TRBV12-3 or TRBV12-4 and J usage is TRBJ1-3; D is unresolved. V was pared by 5 bases and J by 1 base, with 3 bases between. The CDR3 is 12 residues long. CDR3 loop: CASSGSGNTIYF. DNA for the CDR3: TGTGCCAGCAGTGGGTCTGGAAACACCATATATTTT.

The chain combines TRBV4-3 with TRBJ1-3; D is undetermined. This CDR3 region has 15 residues. Trimming took off 0 bases at V and 0 bases at J, with 6 bases between the two ends. Germline assignment: CDR1 LGHNA and CDR2 YSLEER. The DNA of the CDR3 is TGCGCCAGCAGCCAAGACAGGAACTCTGGAAACACCATATATTTT. It encodes CASSQDRNSGNTIYF.

The genes are TRBV12-3 or TRBV12-4 and TRBJ1-5; D unclear. The V end lost 3 bases, the J end lost 3 bases, and 6 bases lay between the germline ends. The CDR3 is 13 amino acids. CDR3 in DNA: TGTGCCAGCAGTTTGGCGGACAATCAGCCCCAGCATTTT. It is translated as CASSLADNQPQHF.